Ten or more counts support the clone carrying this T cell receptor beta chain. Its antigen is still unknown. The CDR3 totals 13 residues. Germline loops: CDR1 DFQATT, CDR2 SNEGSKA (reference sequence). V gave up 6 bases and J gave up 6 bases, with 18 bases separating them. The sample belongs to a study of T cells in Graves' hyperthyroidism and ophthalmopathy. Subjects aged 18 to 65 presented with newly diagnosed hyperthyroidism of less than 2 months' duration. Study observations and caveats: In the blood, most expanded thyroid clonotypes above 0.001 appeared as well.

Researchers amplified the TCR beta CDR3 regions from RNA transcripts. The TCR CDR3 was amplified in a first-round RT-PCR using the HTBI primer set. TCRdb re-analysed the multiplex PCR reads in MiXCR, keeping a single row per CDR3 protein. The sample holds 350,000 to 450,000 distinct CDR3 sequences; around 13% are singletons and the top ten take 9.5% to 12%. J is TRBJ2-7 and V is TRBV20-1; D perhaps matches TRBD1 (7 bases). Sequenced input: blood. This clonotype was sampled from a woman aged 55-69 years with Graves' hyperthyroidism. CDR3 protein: CSAPRGTAGEQYF. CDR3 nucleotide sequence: TGCAGTGCCCCCAGGGGGACAGCGGGCGAGCAGTACTTC.